The next 30 T cell receptor beta chains were all read from a single sample in a study of neoadjuvant anti-PD-1 for oral cavity cancer. Sequencing used immunoSEQ multiplex PCR; TCRdb keeps in-frame clones, though not all of them. The repertoire consists of over 5,500 clones, with about 80% occurring once and the leading ten covering approximately 3.3%. Material: PBMCs, obtained before nivolumab (anti-PD-1) treatment. Every receptor here comes from a person aged 40 to 85 with oral cavity squamous cell carcinoma.

This clone was detected a few times. This chain links TRBV4-1 with TRBJ1-5; D ambiguous. Germline assignment: CDR1 MGHRA and CDR2 YSYEKL. With 1 base removed from V and 2 bases from J, the gap between germline ends came to 9 bases. The CDR3 length is 15 residues. CDR3 protein: CASSQASLGNQPQHF. CDR3 bases: TGCGCCAGCAGCCAAGCCAGTCTAGGCAATCAGCCCCAGCATTTT.

V usage is TRBV6-6 and J usage is TRBJ1-4; tentative D call: TRBD1 (6 bases). Trimming took 0 bases from V and 8 from J, leaving 16 bases between them. The length of the CDR3 is 16 residues. CDR1 is MNHNY, CDR2 SVGAGI, per germline (reference sequence). CDR3 sequence: CASSYSRGAEWEKLFF. CDR3 nucleotides: TGTGCCAGCAGTTACTCGAGGGGGGCCGAGTGGGAAAAACTGTTTTTT.

This chain uses TRBV27 with TRBJ2-2, with 8 bases matching TRBD1. The CDR3 is 16 residues long. CDR1 MNHEY and CDR2 SMNVEV come from the germline V gene (reference sequence). Losses at the gene ends were 2 bases for V and 5 bases for J; bases not matched to a gene: 7. Here the CDR3 reads CASSLTWTGRTGELFF. The DNA of the CDR3 is TGTGCCAGCAGTTTAACATGGACAGGGAGAACCGGGGAGCTGTTTTTT.

The chain carries TRBV7-9 and TRBJ1-2, with D uncertain. CDR1 SEHNR and CDR2 FQNEAQ come from the germline V gene (reference sequence). Trimming stripped 0 bases from V and 1 base from J, with 9 bases between. CDR3 length: 15 residues. The CDR3 nucleotides read TGTGCCAGCAGCTTAGCGCTCGGAGTTAACTATGGCTACACCTTC. Encoded protein: CASSLALGVNYGYTF.

This clone was detected only a few times. The gene calls are TRBV7-2 and TRBJ2-1; 8 nucleotides align to TRBD1. With 4 bases clipped from V and 3 bases from J, the junction kept 2 bases outside the gene matches. Per the germline V gene, CDR1 is SGHTA and CDR2 is FQGNSA. This CDR3 region has 14 residues. In nucleotides, the CDR3 is TGTGCCAGCAGCTACGGACAGGGCTACAATGAGCAGTTCTTC. Translating gives CASSYGQGYNEQFF.

This chain joins TRBV28 and TRBJ1-1; D unclear. Trimming shortened V by 2 bases and J by 3 bases, and 13 bases separated the two germline ends. The germline CDR1 and CDR2 sequences are MDHEN and SYDVKM. CDR3 length: 15 amino acids. The CDR3 loop is CASSLEGWVDTEAFF. CDR3 in DNA: TGTGCCAGCAGTTTAGAGGGTTGGGTGGACACTGAAGCTTTCTTT.

This chain uses TRBV30 with TRBJ1-5, with D possibly TRBD1 on 5 matching bases. The CDR3 sequence is 13 residues long. Germline V gene lookup returns CDR1 GTSNPN and CDR2 SVGIG (reference sequence). V was pared by 1 base and J by 4 bases, with 8 bases between. In nucleotides, the CDR3 is TGTGCCTGGAGTGGGGGCAGGAATCAGCCCCAGCATTTT. It yields the protein CAWSGGRNQPQHF.

The chain has TRBV7-9 and TRBJ2-7; no firm D call. Germline-derived CDR1 and CDR2 are SEHNR and FQNEAQ (reference sequence). The germline V and J ends were trimmed by 3 bases and 6 bases, with 9 bases remaining between them. The CDR3 length is 12 residues. CDR3 loop: CASSFTSGEQYF. The CDR3 region has the DNA TGTGCCAGCAGCTTTACAAGTGGCGAGCAGTACTTC.

The gene calls are TRBV28 and TRBJ2-3; 11 bases are shared with TRBD1. Trimming removed 6 bases from V and 4 bases from J; junction bases left unmatched: 3. The CDR3 is 14 residues long. The V gene's germline CDR1 is MDHEN and CDR2 SYDVKM. The CDR3 is CASRRTGGADTQYF. CDR3 sequence (DNA): TGTGCCAGCAGGAGGACAGGGGGCGCAGATACGCAGTATTTT.

A few counts support this clone. V usage is TRBV7-6 and J usage is TRBJ1-1; no definite D call. The CDR3 runs to 13 residues. V dropped 3 bases and J dropped 1 base, with 6 bases sitting between them. In germline, CDR1 is SGHVS, CDR2 FNYEAQ. The CDR3 coding sequence is TGTGCCAGCAGCTTTCGGCCGAACACTGAAGCTTTCTTT. Translating gives CASSFRPNTEAFF.

The rearrangement uses TRBV19 and TRBJ2-3; 11 bases line up with TRBD2. Germline V CDR1 and CDR2: LNHDA, SQIVND (reference sequence). This CDR3 region has 17 residues. Germline trimming cut 6 bases from V and 1 base from J; bases unmatched to any gene: 9. The CDR3 sequence: CASRRVGTSGRTDTQYF. CDR3 nucleotide sequence: TGTGCCAGTAGACGCGTCGGGACTAGCGGTCGCACAGATACGCAGTATTTT.

CDR3 nucleotides: TGTGCCAGCAGCCCGAGGACAGAACTTTTCTACGAGCAGTACTTC. Amino acids: CASSPRTELFYEQYF. J is TRBJ2-7 and V is TRBV11-2; the D gene is possibly TRBD1 (6 bases). Trimming left V 5 bases short and J 3 bases short, with 17 bases between. This CDR3 region has 15 residues. Germline CDR1 is SGHAT and CDR2 is FQNNGV.

The V gene is TRBV4-1, the J gene TRBJ2-1, with 7 bases lining up with TRBD2. V lost 1 base, J lost 4 bases, and 4 bases stayed unmatched. The CDR3 runs 15 residues. The germline CDR1 and CDR2 sequences are MGHRA and YSYEKL. The CDR3 bases are TGCGCCAGCAGCCAAGGGGGGGAGGGGTACAATGAGCAGTTCTTC. It yields the protein CASSQGGEGYNEQFF.

V gene TRBV19 combines with J gene TRBJ2-1; D is unresolved. The germline gives CDR1 LNHDA, CDR2 SQIVND (reference sequence). V shed 7 bases and J shed 1 base, with 8 bases lying between them. The CDR3 sequence is 13 residues long. CDR3 nucleotides: TGTGCCAGTAACGACGCTTCCTACAATGAGCAGTTCTTC. It yields the protein CASNDASYNEQFF.

In this sample, this clone turned up a few times. The V and J genes are TRBV6-5 and TRBJ2-5, with D possibly TRBD1 on 5 matching bases. V was cut by 2 bases and J by 7 bases, with 5 bases left in between. CDR3 length: 11 residues. In germline, CDR1 is MNHEY, CDR2 SVGAGI. The CDR3 here is CASSYRGTQYF. The CDR3 DNA sequence: TGTGCCAGCAGTTACAGGGGGACCCAGTACTTC.

The V call is TRBV25-1, the J call TRBJ2-7; a weak D match, TRBD2 (6 bases). Germline V gene lookup returns CDR1 MGHDK and CDR2 SYGVNS. With 5 bases removed from V and 0 bases from J, the gap between germline ends came to 11 bases. The CDR3 spans 14 residues. The CDR3: CASSRAGSSYEQYF. The CDR3 nucleotides read TGTGCCAGCAGTCGGGCGGGGAGCTCCTACGAGCAGTACTTC.

This clone was counted a few times. The rearrangement joins TRBV5-4 to TRBJ1-2; D gene ambiguous. The germline V gene has CDR1 SGHNT and CDR2 YYREEE (reference sequence). Trimming pared 10 bases from V and 3 bases from J, leaving 16 bases between. The CDR3 contains 13 residues. The CDR3 sequence is CAARRKRDYGYTF. CDR3 DNA: TGTGCCGCAAGGCGTAAGAGGGACTATGGCTACACCTTC.

In this sample, this clone turned up a few times. The CDR3 region is CAISGDNQETQYF. CDR3 DNA: TGTGCCATCAGTGGGGACAACCAAGAGACCCAGTACTTC. The chain combines TRBV10-3 with TRBJ2-5; D possibly corresponds to TRBD1 (6 bases). Germline V gene sequence: CDR1 ENHRY, CDR2 SYGVKD. Deletions cut 4 bases from V and 0 bases from J, with 6 bases between. The CDR3 runs 13 residues.

V gene TRBV5-1 combines with J gene TRBJ1-1, with 7 bases lining up with TRBD1. The V gene end was trimmed by 4 bases and the J gene end by 6 bases; junction bases not matched to a gene: 9. Germline V CDR1 and CDR2: SGHRS, YFSETQ. This CDR3 region has 14 residues. The CDR3 region is CASSAGTAAAEAFF. The CDR3 DNA sequence: TGCGCCAGCAGCGCGGGGACAGCAGCGGCTGAAGCTTTCTTT.

This chain connects TRBV6-1 to TRBJ1-2; D remains ambiguous. The V end was cut by 3 bases, the J end by 3 bases, with 11 bases between. This CDR3 has 14 residues. Germline V gene lookup returns CDR1 MNHNS and CDR2 SASEGT. The CDR3 is CASSDPGFDYGYTF. The DNA for the CDR3 is TGTGCCAGCAGTGACCCAGGTTTTGACTATGGCTACACCTTC.

The chain joins TRBV7-2 to TRBJ1-5, with 7 bases fitting TRBD1. The V gene's germline CDR1 is SGHTA and CDR2 FQGNSA. Germline trimming cut 4 bases from V and 10 bases from J; bases unmatched to any gene: 10. There are 14 residues in the CDR3. CDR3 loop: CASSSGQDGSPQHF. CDR3 nucleotide sequence: TGTGCCAGCAGCTCCGGACAGGATGGATCACCCCAGCATTTT.

CDR3 protein: CASTSPRVQINYGYTF. The DNA for the CDR3 is TGTGCCAGTACTTCCCCCAGGGTACAGATTAACTATGGCTACACCTTC. This rearrangement joins TRBV19 to TRBJ1-2; possible D gene TRBD1, 5 bases. This CDR3 region has 16 residues. The V end was cut by 7 bases, the J end by 1 base, with 19 bases between. CDR1 is LNHDA and CDR2 is SQIVND in the germline V gene (reference sequence).

This clone was observed a few times. This chain joins TRBV28 and TRBJ1-5; 9 positions match TRBD1. The CDR3 is 17 amino acids. Germline CDR1 MDHEN, CDR2 SYDVKM. V trimming: 7 bases; J trimming: 2 bases; junction bases outside the gene matches: 12. In DNA form, the CDR3 reads TGTGCCAGCATCTTTCACGGACAGGGGATGGGCAATCAGCCCCAGCATTTT. Its translation: CASIFHGQGMGNQPQHF.

This chain joins TRBV15 and TRBJ1-1; D is unresolved. Germline CDR1 and CDR2: LNHNV and YYDKDF (reference sequence). Trimming removed 6 bases at V and 2 bases at J, with 13 bases between. This CDR3 comprises 14 residues. The CDR3 bases are TGTGCCACCAGGCCAGGATATACAAACACTGAAGCTTTCTTT. It is translated as CATRPGYTNTEAFF.

The genes are TRBV9 and TRBJ1-6, with D possibly matching TRBD1 (5 bases). Germline V gives CDR1 SGDLS, CDR2 YYNGEE. CDR3 length equals 15 residues. Trimming shortened V by 0 bases and J by 10 bases, and 14 bases separated the two germline ends. CDR3 DNA sequence: TGTGCCAGCAGCGTAGAGTCGCAGGGTGGGTCACCCCTCCACTTT. Protein product: CASSVESQGGSPLHF.

This clone was observed a single time. The J gene is TRBJ2-5, the V gene TRBV4-3; 12 nucleotides agree with TRBD2. The junction had 1 base not matched to a gene; V was cut back by 4 bases and J by 4 bases. The germline gives CDR1 LGHNA, CDR2 YSLEER. CDR3 length: 14 residues. CDR3 bases: TGCGCCAGCAGCCTGACTAGCGGGGGAGAGACCCAGTACTTC. It specifies CASSLTSGGETQYF.

The chain is built from TRBV9 and TRBJ1-1; TRBD1 matches at 7 bases. Looked up from germline, CDR1 is SGDLS and CDR2 is YYNGEE. This CDR3 has 14 amino acids. Trimming removed 4 bases from V and 1 base from J; junction bases left unmatched: 4. For the CDR3, the DNA is TGTGCCAGCAGCAGGACAGGAGGGAACACTGAAGCTTTCTTT. This sequence encodes CASSRTGGNTEAFF.

The chain couples TRBV2 to TRBJ1-2; D possibly corresponds to TRBD1 (6 bases). The length of the CDR3 is 13 residues. Trimming removed 6 bases from V and 6 bases from J, with 14 bases in between. Germline loops: CDR1 SNHLY, CDR2 FYNNEI. The CDR3 loop reads CASRTDSWDGYTF. DNA of the CDR3: TGTGCCAGCAGAACGGACAGTTGGGATGGCTACACCTTC.

In its sample, this clone ranks as large. The chain links TRBV27 to TRBJ2-7; D might be TRBD1 or TRBD2, each matching 5 bases. V was cut by 6 bases and J by 1 base, with 16 bases left in between. The CDR3 spans 15 residues. CDR1 and CDR2 (germline): MNHEY, SMNVEV (reference sequence). CDR3: CASRLHGARSYEQYF. For the CDR3, the DNA is TGTGCCAGCAGGCTCCACGGGGCTCGGTCCTACGAGCAGTACTTC.

The rearrangement links TRBV9 to TRBJ1-2, with 7 bases that match TRBD1. This CDR3 comprises 15 residues. The germline CDR1 and CDR2 sequences are SGDLS and YYNGEE. V lost 1 base, J lost 5 bases, and 8 bases stayed unmatched. The CDR3 protein is CASSVSPDRVYGYTF. CDR3 DNA: TGTGCCAGCAGCGTAAGCCCAGACAGGGTGTATGGCTACACCTTC.